The 17 T cell receptor beta chains below all came from one sample that was sequenced in a study of graft-versus-host responses after intestinal transplantation. Method: immunoSEQ multiplex PCR; TCRdb's copy keeps in-frame clones and lacks some. The data contain some 4,000 clones, over 75% of them singletons. Time point specified: postoperative day 105 after intestinal transplantation (dayNNNN = postoperative day). From the graft tissue, intraepithelial and lamina propria lymphocytes were released through processing. This material consisted of ileum tissue, taken 105 days after intestinal transplantation. The origin of the receptors is a human patient who received an intestinal transplant, so some T cells may come from the graft donor.

The chain joins TRBV7-3 to TRBJ2-2, with 7 positions matching TRBD1. The V and J ends lost 5 bases and 4 bases, in that order; junction bases with no gene match: 7. The CDR3 loop spans 15 amino acids. Germline lookup yields CDR1 SGHTA and CDR2 FQGTGA. CDR3 sequence reads: CASSAQGVGTGELFF. The CDR3 DNA reads TGTGCCAGCAGCGCCCAGGGGGTTGGCACCGGGGAGCTGTTTTTT.

This clone was found a few times. The chain recombines TRBV29-1 with TRBJ2-7; a weak D match, TRBD2 (5 bases). Per germline, CDR1 SQVTM and CDR2 ANQGSEA. The V gene lost 2 bases and the J gene lost 3 bases, with 11 bases spanning the gap. The CDR3 is 13 residues long. CDR3 nucleotide sequence: TGCAGCGTTGAAATCGGGGAACTCTACGAGCAGTACTTC. It yields the protein CSVEIGELYEQYF.

As to this clone: As the CDR3 is not closed by the conserved phenylalanine or tryptophan, this likely results from a read error. It is unclear where the CDR3 begins or ends on the DNA, so no DNA is shown, and the CDR3 is as TCRdb lists it. This chain connects TRBV21-1 to TRBJ2-2; the D call TRBD2 from the table was never checked on the DNA. TRBV21-1 is given as a pseudogene. The CDR3 region is 18 residues in length, termini included. The CDR3 loop is CASSEGLIGGVDTGELFS.

The gene calls are TRBV9 and TRBJ2-1; D is possibly TRBD2 (6 bases). Germline CDR1 is SGDLS and CDR2 is YYNGEE. V was pared by 0 bases and J by 1 base, with 8 bases between. The CDR3 covers 15 residues. The CDR3 coding sequence is TGTGCCAGCAGCGTAGACGGGAGATCCTACAATGAGCAGTTCTTC. Translated: CASSVDGRSYNEQFF.

This chain links TRBV5-1 with TRBJ2-2; no clear D. This CDR3 contains 14 residues. Trimming removed 0 bases from V and 0 bases from J, with 3 bases in between. Germline CDR1 SGHRS, CDR2 YFSETQ. In nucleotides, the CDR3 is TGCGCCAGCAGCTTGGGGGCGAACACCGGGGAGCTGTTTTTT. Translation: CASSLGANTGELFF.

J is TRBJ2-3 and V is TRBV9; 10 bases are a match to TRBD2. Trimming at V came to 0 bases and at J to 5 bases, leaving 3 bases not matched to a gene. This CDR3 is built from 15 residues. Germline-derived CDR1 and CDR2 are SGDLS and YYNGEE. The CDR3 is CASSVGVAGGDTQYF. The DNA of the CDR3 is TGTGCCAGCAGCGTAGGAGTAGCGGGAGGAGATACGCAGTATTTT.

This chain connects TRBV10-2 to TRBJ2-2; 8 bases line up with TRBD1. V was clipped by 5 bases and J by 4 bases; unmatched bases: 3. The CDR3 covers 14 residues. Germline CDR1 is WSHSY and CDR2 is SAAADI. The CDR3: CASSTTGGTGELFF. The DNA for the CDR3 is TGCGCCAGCAGTACTACAGGGGGCACCGGGGAGCTGTTTTTT.

The gene calls are TRBV2 and TRBJ1-2, with 7 bases aligning to TRBD1. The CDR3 is 18 amino acids. Germline V gene lookup returns CDR1 SNHLY and CDR2 FYNNEI. V shed 2 bases, J shed 1 base, and the junction held 13 bases outside the gene matches. CDR3 region: CASSEFRNRGLVNYGYTF. In DNA form, the CDR3 reads TGTGCCAGCAGTGAATTCCGGAACAGGGGCTTGGTTAACTATGGCTACACCTTC.

CDR3 amino acids: CASSRRGKPNQPQHF. Written as DNA, the CDR3 is TGCGCCAGCAGCCGGAGGGGGAAGCCAAATCAGCCCCAGCATTTT. V usage is TRBV4-1 and J usage is TRBJ1-5, with D perhaps TRBD1 (6 bases). The CDR3 extends over 15 amino acids. The germline V gene has CDR1 MGHRA and CDR2 YSYEKL. Trimming removed 4 bases from V and 4 bases from J, with 14 bases in between.

The chain uses TRBV11-2 and TRBJ2-1; 8 bases are shared with TRBD2. In germline, CDR1 is SGHAT, CDR2 FQNNGV. The V gene end was trimmed by 2 bases and the J gene end by 0 bases; junction bases not matched to a gene: 9. The CDR3 length is 18 residues. Here the CDR3 DNA reads TGTGCCAGCAGCTTATGGGCTAGCGGGCAAAGCTCCTACAATGAGCAGTTCTTC. Protein: CASSLWASGQSSYNEQFF.

There are a few counts of this clone. The CDR3 region is CASSSLRSYEQYF. CDR3 DNA: TGTGCCAGCAGCTCCCTTAGGTCCTACGAGCAGTACTTC. The chain combines TRBV11-2 with TRBJ2-7, with no clear D. The CDR3 runs 13 residues. With 4 bases removed from V and 1 base from J, the gap between germline ends came to 8 bases. Germline V gene sequence: CDR1 SGHAT, CDR2 FQNNGV.

A few counts support this clone. The chain links TRBV7-3 to TRBJ2-2; possible D gene TRBD2, 5 bases. The CDR3 covers 16 residues. Germline-derived CDR1 and CDR2 are SGHTA and FQGTGA. Trimming left V 3 bases short and J 2 bases short, with 13 bases between. Here the CDR3 DNA reads TGTGCCAGCAGCTTGTGGGGAGCGGCTAACACCGGGGAGCTGTTTTTT. It is translated as CASSLWGAANTGELFF.

This chain links TRBV19 with TRBJ2-1, with TRBD2 matching over 12 bases. CDR1 and CDR2 from the germline V gene are LNHDA and SQIVND (reference sequence). CDR3 size: 14 residues. V was clipped by 2 bases and J by 7 bases; unmatched bases: 0. The DNA for the CDR3 is TGTGCCAGTAGTATACTAGCGGGAGGGAATGAGCAGTTCTTC. Amino acids: CASSILAGGNEQFF.

The V gene is TRBV7-8, the J gene TRBJ2-2; TRBD2 agrees at 10 bases. CDR1 and CDR2 from the germline V gene are SGHVS and FQNEAQ. The CDR3 covers 17 residues. V dropped 5 bases and J dropped 5; count of bases not matched to a gene: 11. The CDR3 sequence is CASSGSPSGSWTGELFF. CDR3 nucleotide sequence: TGTGCCAGCAGCGGCAGCCCTAGCGGGAGTTGGACCGGGGAGCTGTTTTTT.

This chain uses TRBV10-1 with TRBJ2-3; D tentatively fits TRBD1 or TRBD2 (5 bases each). The V and J ends lost 8 bases and 2 bases respectively, with 20 bases between them. The length of the CDR3 is 16 residues. Germline V gives CDR1 WNHNN, CDR2 SYGVQD (reference sequence). The CDR3 here is CASLLRDQLHTDTQYF. The DNA for the CDR3 is TGCGCCAGCCTCCTCAGGGACCAACTCCACACAGATACGCAGTATTTT.

The chain couples TRBV7-9 to TRBJ2-7, with D possibly TRBD1 on 5 matching bases. This CDR3 has 15 residues. V gave up 2 bases and J gave up 5 bases, with 16 bases separating them. Per germline, CDR1 SEHNR and CDR2 FQNEAQ (reference sequence). The CDR3 loop is CASSLYGRDLNEQYF. In DNA form, the CDR3 reads TGTGCCAGCAGCTTATACGGCAGGGATCTGAACGAGCAGTACTTC. Full variable domain (rest looked up from reference TRBV7-9 and TRBJ2-7): DTGVSQNPRHKITKRGQNVTFRCDPISEHNRLYWYRQTLGQGPEFLTYFQNEAQLEKSRLLSDRFSAERPKGSFSTLEIQRTEQGDSAMYLCASSLYGRDLNEQYFGPGTRLTVT.

The chain employs TRBV15 and TRBJ1-4, with 11 nucleotides matching TRBD1. Trimming removed 3 bases from V and 7 bases from J; junction bases left unmatched: 1. The CDR3 totals 14 residues. The V gene's germline CDR1 is LNHNV and CDR2 YYDKDF (reference sequence). The CDR3 reads CATSRDRGLEKLFF. The DNA for the CDR3 is TGTGCCACCAGCAGGGACAGGGGGCTTGAAAAACTGTTTTTT.